This is a list of T cell receptor beta chains from one sample in a study of T-cell memory formation after mild COVID-19. TCRdb reanalysed the 5' RACE reads using MiXCR and keeps one entry per CDR3 protein. The repertoire holds 550,000 to 700,000 distinct CDR3 sequences, with 15% to 20% as singletons. Sample: PBMCs or a T cell subset sorted from them (not recorded which). The receptors were sampled from an adult woman who had mild COVID-19 (a few samples of this study predate the infection). Cell type and time point are not known. Each CDR3 is given with its conserved first and last residue. The D gene is left open where the match is weak. Clone sizes are given selectively: once, few, many, or a class where the clone is expanded.

d_gene	v_gene	abundance	j_gene	CDR3aa	CDR3nt
.	TRBV2	.	TRBJ1-2	CASRLTRGNYGYTF	TGTGCCAGCAGACTCACCCGGGGAAACTATGGCTACACCTTC
TRBD1	TRBV7-8	.	TRBJ1-2	CASSLQGEYGYTF	TGTGCCAGCAGCTTACAGGGGGAGTATGGCTACACCTTC
.	TRBV7-3	few	TRBJ2-4	CASSSQDSGIQYF	TGTGCCAGCAGCTCGCAGGATTCAGGCATTCAGTACTTC
TRBD2	TRBV12-3/TRBV12-4	.	TRBJ2-2	CASSPLAGSIGGELFF	TGTGCCAGCAGTCCCCTAGCGGGCTCAATAGGCGGGGAGCTGTTTTTT
.	TRBV5-4	.	TRBJ2-7	CASSIRPTSYEQYF	TGTGCCAGCAGCATTCGGCCCACTTCCTACGAGCAGTACTTC
.	TRBV5-4	.	TRBJ2-1	CASSLGLLPSNEQFF	TGTGCCAGCAGCCTGGGACTCCTCCCCTCCAATGAGCAGTTCTTC
.	TRBV9	.	TRBJ1-1	CASSVASLNTEAFF	TGTGCCAGCAGCGTAGCAAGCCTGAACACTGAAGCTTTCTTT
TRBD2	TRBV19	.	TRBJ2-2	CASCSGRPCTGELFF	TGTGCCAGCTGTAGCGGGAGGCCGTGTACCGGGGAGCTGTTTTTT
TRBD2	TRBV4-1	.	TRBJ2-3	CARSRPGLEGTDTQYF	TGCGCCAGAAGCCGCCCGGGACTAGAGGGCACAGATACGCAGTATTTT
.	TRBV20-1	few	TRBJ1-5	CSARDSGGSNQPQHF	TGCAGTGCTAGAGATTCCGGGGGTAGCAATCAGCCCCAGCATTTT
.	TRBV7-9	few	TRBJ1-1	CASSSRQAEAFF	TGTGCCAGCAGTTCTAGACAGGCTGAAGCTTTCTTT
.	TRBV30	.	TRBJ1-1	CAWSEGQAPEAFF	TGTGCCTGGAGTGAAGGACAAGCCCCTGAAGCTTTCTTT
.	TRBV18	.	TRBJ1-6	CASSSGSGANSPLHF	TGTGCCAGCTCTTCAGGGTCCGGGGCAAATTCACCCCTCCACTTT
TRBD1	TRBV5-1	.	TRBJ1-4	CASSSDRGQEKLFF	TGCGCCAGCAGCTCGGACAGGGGGCAGGAAAAACTGTTTTTT
.	TRBV5-5	.	TRBJ1-2	CASSPGGGGYGYTF	TGTGCCAGCAGCCCGGGGGGGGGCGGGTATGGCTACACCTTC
TRBD1	TRBV10-3	.	TRBJ1-1	CAISESWTGRPEAFF	TGTGCCATCAGTGAGTCCTGGACAGGGAGGCCTGAAGCTTTCTTT
.	TRBV5-1	few	TRBJ1-1	CASSLSPGVNTEAFF	TGCGCCAGCAGCTTGTCCCCGGGGGTGAACACTGAAGCTTTCTTT
.	TRBV7-2	.	TRBJ2-2	CASSLLTQGTFTGELFF	TGTGCCAGCAGCTTACTAACGCAGGGGACATTCACCGGGGAGCTGTTTTTT
.	TRBV6-5	.	TRBJ2-2	CASSYSQGESTGELFF	TGTGCCAGCAGTTACTCGCAGGGAGAAAGTACCGGGGAGCTGTTTTTT
TRBD1	TRBV6-2/TRBV6-3	few	TRBJ2-3	CASSGQGRVADTQYF	TGTGCCAGCAGCGGACAGGGTAGGGTAGCAGATACGCAGTATTTT
.	TRBV5-1	.	TRBJ2-7	CASSVMTGSYEQYF	TGCGCCAGCAGCGTCATGACAGGTTCCTACGAGCAGTACTTC
TRBD2	TRBV7-6	few	TRBJ2-3	CASSVDLAGTDTQYF	TGTGCCAGCAGCGTAGACCTAGCGGGTACAGATACGCAGTATTTT
TRBD1	TRBV5-1	few	TRBJ2-7	CASHRGSPGEQYF	TGCGCCAGCCACAGGGGTTCCCCTGGCGAGCAGTACTTC
TRBD1	TRBV25-1	.	TRBJ2-7	CASVGTGAYEQYF	TGTGCCAGCGTCGGGACAGGTGCTTACGAGCAGTACTTC
.	TRBV12-3/TRBV12-4	few	TRBJ2-3	CASSFSAIRGIYF	TGTGCCAGCAGTTTTTCTGCGATTCGGGGGATCTATTTT
.	TRBV6-5	few	TRBJ2-2	CASSPTLGPRTGELFF	TGTGCCAGCAGCCCCACCCTGGGACCCCGTACCGGGGAGCTGTTTTTT
.	TRBV5-1	few	TRBJ1-2	CASSSVASEGYTF	TGCGCCAGCAGCTCTGTTGCCTCAGAGGGCTACACCTTC
TRBD1	TRBV6-5	.	TRBJ2-6	CASRGDSTFPGANVLTF	TGTGCCAGCAGGGGGGACAGTACTTTTCCTGGGGCCAACGTCCTGACTTTC
.	TRBV5-6	few	TRBJ1-1	CASSYDRGTEAFF	TGTGCCAGCAGCTATGACCGGGGCACTGAAGCTTTCTTT
TRBD1	TRBV7-9	.	TRBJ1-6	CASSSRDRATYNSPLHF	TGTGCCAGCAGCTCCCGGGACAGGGCTACCTATAATTCACCCCTCCACTTT